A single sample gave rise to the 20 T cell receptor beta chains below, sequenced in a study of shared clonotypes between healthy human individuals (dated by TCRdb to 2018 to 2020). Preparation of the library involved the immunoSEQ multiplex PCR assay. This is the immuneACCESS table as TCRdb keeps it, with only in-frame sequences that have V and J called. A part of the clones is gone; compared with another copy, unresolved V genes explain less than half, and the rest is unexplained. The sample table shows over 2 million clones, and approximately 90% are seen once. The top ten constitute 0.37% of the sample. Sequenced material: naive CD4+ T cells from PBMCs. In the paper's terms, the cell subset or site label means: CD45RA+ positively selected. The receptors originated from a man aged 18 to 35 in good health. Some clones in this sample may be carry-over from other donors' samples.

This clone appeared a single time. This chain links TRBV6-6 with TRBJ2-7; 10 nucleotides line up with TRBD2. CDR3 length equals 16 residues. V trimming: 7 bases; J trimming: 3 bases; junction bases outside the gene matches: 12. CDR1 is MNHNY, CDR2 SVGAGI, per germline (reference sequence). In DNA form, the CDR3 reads TGTGCCAGCACCCCCCGACGGGCTAGCGGGAGCTACGAGCAGTACTTC. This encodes CASTPRRASGSYEQYF.

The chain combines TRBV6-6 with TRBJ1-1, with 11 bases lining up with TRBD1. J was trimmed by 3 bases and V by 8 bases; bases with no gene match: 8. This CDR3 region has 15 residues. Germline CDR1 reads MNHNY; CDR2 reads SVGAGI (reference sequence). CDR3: CASVRDRGRYTEAFF. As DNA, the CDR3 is TGTGCCAGCGTACGGGACAGGGGGAGGTACACTGAAGCTTTCTTT.

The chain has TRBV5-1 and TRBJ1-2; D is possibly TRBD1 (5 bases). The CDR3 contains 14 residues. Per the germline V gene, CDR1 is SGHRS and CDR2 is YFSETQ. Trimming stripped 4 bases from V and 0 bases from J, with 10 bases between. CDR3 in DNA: TGCGCCAGCAGCGAGGCAGGGACTAACTATGGCTACACCTTC. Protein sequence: CASSEAGTNYGYTF.

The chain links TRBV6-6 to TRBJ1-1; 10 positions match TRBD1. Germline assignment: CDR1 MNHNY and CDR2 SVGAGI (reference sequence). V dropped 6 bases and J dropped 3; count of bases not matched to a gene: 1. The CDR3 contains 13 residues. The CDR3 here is CASRTGGDTEAFF. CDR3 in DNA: TGTGCCAGCAGGACAGGGGGCGACACTGAAGCTTTCTTT.

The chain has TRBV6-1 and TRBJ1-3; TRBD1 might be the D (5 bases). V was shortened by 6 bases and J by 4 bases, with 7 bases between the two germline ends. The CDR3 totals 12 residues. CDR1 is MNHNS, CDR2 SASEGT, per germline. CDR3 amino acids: CASRYRGNTIYF. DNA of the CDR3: TGTGCCAGCAGGTACAGGGGAAACACCATATATTTT.

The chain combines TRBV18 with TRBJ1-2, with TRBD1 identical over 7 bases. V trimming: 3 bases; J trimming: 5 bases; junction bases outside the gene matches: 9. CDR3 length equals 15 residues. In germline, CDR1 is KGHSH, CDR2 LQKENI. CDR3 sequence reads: CASSPGQGVLYGYTF. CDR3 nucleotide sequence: TGTGCCAGCTCACCGGGCCAGGGGGTATTATATGGCTACACCTTC.

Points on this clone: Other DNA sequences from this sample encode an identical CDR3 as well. As DNA, the CDR3 is TGCAGTGCTAGAGGGTCCTACGAGCAGTACTTC. Translated, it gives CSARGSYEQYF. This chain links TRBV20-1 with TRBJ2-7; D is unresolved. With 1 base removed from V and 1 base from J, the gap between germline ends came to 2 bases. The CDR3 extends over 11 amino acids. CDR1 and CDR2 (germline): DFQATT, SNEGSKA (reference sequence).

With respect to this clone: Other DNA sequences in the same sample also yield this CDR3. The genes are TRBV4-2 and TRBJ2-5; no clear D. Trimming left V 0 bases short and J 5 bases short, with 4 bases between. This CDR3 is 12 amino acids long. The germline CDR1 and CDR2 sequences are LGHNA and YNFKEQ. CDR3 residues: CASSQERETQYF. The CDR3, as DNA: TGTGCCAGCAGCCAAGAGAGGGAGACCCAGTACTTC.

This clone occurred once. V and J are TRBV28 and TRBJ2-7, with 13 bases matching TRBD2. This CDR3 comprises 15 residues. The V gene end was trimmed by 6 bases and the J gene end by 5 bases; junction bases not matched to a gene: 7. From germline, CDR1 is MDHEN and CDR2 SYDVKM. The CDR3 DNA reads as TGTGCCAGCAGCCCACTAGCGGGAGGGCCCCACGAGCAGTACTTC. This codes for CASSPLAGGPHEQYF.

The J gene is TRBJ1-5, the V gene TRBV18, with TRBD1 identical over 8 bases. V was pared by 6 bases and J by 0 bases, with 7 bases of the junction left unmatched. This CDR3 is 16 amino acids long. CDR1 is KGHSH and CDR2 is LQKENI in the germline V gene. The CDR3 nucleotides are TGTGCCAGCTCCGGGGGACAGGCCCTTAGCAATCAGCCCCAGCATTTT. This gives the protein CASSGGQALSNQPQHF.

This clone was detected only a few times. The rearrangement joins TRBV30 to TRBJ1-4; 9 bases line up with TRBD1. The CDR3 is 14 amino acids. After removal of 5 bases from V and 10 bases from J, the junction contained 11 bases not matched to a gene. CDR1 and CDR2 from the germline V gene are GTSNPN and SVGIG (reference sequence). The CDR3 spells CAWGEGQGLGKLFF. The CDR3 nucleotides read TGTGCCTGGGGAGAGGGACAGGGATTGGGAAAACTGTTTTTT. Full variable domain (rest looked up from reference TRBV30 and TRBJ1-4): SQTIHQWPATLVQPVGSPLSLECTVEGTSNPNLYWYRQAAGRGLQLLFYSVGIGQISSEVPQNLSASRPQDRQFILSSKKLLLSDSGFYLCAWGEGQGLGKLFFGSGTQLSVL.

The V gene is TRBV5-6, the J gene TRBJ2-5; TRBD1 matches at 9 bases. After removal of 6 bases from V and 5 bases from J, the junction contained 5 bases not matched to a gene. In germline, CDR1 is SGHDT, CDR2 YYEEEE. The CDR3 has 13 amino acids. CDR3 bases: TGTGCCAGCACCCACAGGGGGCAGGAGACCCAGTACTTC. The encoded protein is CASTHRGQETQYF.

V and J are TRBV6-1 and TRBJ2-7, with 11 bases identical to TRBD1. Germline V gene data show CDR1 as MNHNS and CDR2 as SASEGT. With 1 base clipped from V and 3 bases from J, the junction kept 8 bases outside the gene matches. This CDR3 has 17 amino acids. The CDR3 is CASSEDRTGGYIYEQYF. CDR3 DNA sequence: TGTGCCAGCAGTGAAGACAGGACAGGGGGCTATATCTACGAGCAGTACTTC.

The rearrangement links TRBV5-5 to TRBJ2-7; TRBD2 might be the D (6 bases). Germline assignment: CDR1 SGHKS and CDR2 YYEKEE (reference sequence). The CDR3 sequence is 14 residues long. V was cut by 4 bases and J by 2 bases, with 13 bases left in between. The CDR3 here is CASSGGGGPYEQYF. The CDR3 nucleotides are TGTGCCAGCAGCGGGGGAGGAGGTCCCTACGAGCAGTACTTC.

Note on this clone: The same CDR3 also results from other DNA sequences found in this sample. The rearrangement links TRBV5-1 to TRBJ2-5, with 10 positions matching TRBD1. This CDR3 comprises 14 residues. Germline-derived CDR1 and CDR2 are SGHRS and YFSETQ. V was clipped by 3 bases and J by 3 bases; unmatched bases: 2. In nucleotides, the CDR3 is TGCGCCAGCAGCTGGGGACAGGGGAAAGAGACCCAGTACTTC. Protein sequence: CASSWGQGKETQYF. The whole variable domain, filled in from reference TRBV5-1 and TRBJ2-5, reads KAGVTQTPRYLIKTRGQQVTLSCSPISGHRSVSWYQQTPGQGLQFLFEYFSETQRNKGNFPGRFSGRQFSNSRSEMNVSTLELGDSALYLCASSWGQGKETQYFGPGTRLLVL.

DNA of the CDR3: TGTGCCTCGGAAGTTAACTTTCGGAGCACAGATACGCAGTATTTT. Translation gives CASEVNFRSTDTQYF. The genes are TRBV30 and TRBJ2-3, with D uncertain. Germline V lookup: CDR1 GTSNPN, CDR2 SVGIG (reference sequence). The CDR3 runs 15 residues. Trimming took off 7 bases at V and 0 bases at J, with 17 bases between the two ends.

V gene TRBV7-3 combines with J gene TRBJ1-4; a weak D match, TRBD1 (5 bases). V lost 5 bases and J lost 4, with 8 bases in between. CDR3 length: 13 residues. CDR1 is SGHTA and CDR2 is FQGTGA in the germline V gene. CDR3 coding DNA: TGTGCCAGCAGCCCGGGACTTAATGAAAAACTGTTTTTT. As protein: CASSPGLNEKLFF.

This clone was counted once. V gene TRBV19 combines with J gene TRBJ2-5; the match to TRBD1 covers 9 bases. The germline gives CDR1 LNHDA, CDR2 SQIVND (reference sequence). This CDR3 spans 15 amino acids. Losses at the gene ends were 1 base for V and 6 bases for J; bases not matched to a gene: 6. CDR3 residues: CASSIANGQGQTQYF. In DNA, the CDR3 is TGTGCCAGTAGTATAGCAAATGGACAGGGGCAGACCCAGTACTTC.

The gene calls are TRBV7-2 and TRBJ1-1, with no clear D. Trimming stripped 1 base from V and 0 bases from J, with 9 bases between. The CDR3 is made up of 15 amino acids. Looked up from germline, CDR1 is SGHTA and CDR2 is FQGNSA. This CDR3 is CASSLVARLNTEAFF. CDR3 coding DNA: TGTGCCAGCAGCTTAGTAGCCAGATTGAACACTGAAGCTTTCTTT.

CDR3 bases: TGTGCCAGCAGTTTTCATGGGACAGAGCAGTTCTTC. The encoded protein is CASSFHGTEQFF. The J gene is TRBJ2-1, the V gene TRBV27; TRBD1 is a possible D gene (6 bases). The germline V and J ends were trimmed by 3 bases and 10 bases, with 10 bases remaining between them. CDR1 MNHEY and CDR2 SMNVEV come from the germline V gene (reference sequence). The CDR3 runs 12 residues.